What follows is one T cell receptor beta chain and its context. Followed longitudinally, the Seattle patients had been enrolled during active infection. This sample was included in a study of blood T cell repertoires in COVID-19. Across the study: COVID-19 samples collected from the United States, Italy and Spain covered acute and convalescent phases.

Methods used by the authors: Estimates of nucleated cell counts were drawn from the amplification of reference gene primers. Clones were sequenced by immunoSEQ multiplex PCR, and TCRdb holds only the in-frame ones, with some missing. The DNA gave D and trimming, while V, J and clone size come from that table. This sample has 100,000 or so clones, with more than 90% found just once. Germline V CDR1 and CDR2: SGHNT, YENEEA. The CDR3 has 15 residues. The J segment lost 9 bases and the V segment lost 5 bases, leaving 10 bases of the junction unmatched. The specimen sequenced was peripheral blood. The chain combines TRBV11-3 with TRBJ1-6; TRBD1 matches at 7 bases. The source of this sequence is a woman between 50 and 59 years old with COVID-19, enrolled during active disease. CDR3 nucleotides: TGTGCCAGCAGCCCCCCGGGACAGATAAGTTCACCCCTCCACTTT. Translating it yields CASSPPGQISSPLHF.